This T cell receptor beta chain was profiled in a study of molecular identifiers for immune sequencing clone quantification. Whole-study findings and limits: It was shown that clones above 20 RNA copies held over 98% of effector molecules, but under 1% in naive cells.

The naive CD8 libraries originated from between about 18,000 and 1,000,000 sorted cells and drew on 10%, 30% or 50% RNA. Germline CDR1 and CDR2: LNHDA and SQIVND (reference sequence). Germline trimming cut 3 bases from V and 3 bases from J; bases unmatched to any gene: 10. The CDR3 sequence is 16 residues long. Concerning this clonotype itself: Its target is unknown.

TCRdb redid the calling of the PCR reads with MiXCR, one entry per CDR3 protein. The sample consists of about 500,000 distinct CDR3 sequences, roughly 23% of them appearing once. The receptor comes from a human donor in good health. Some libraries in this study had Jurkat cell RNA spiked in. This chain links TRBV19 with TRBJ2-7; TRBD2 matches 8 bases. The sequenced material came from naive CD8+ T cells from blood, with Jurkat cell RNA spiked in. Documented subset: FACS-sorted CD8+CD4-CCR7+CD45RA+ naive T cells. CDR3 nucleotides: TGTGCCAGTAGTATCCACTCAGCGGGAGCTAACTACGAGCAGTACTTC. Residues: CASSIHSAGANYEQYF.